This T cell receptor beta chain was identified during a study of T cells in Graves' hyperthyroidism and ophthalmopathy. Study background: Peripheral blood was obtained at initial diagnosis, preceding any treatment.

Authors of the study amplified TCR beta CDR3 regions from RNA transcripts. RT-PCR in the first round (using the HTBI primer set) targeted the TCR CDR3. TCRdb independently ran MiXCR on the multiplex PCR reads; one entry per CDR3 protein. The sample gives around 290,000 distinct CDR3 sequences, about 15% of which show up once; approximately 57% is in the top ten. Study results and caveats: Researchers found most expanded thyroid clonotypes above 0.001 in blood as well.

This clonotype occurred a few times. Its antigen is as yet unknown. This CDR3 contains 14 residues. Germline values: CDR1 SNHLY, CDR2 FYNNEI. V was trimmed by 7 bases and J by 0 bases, leaving 10 bases between them. Patients with ophthalmopathy all had a Clinical Activity Score of at least 3, a NOSPECS grade of at least 4 and duration under 3 months. 10 ml of fresh peripheral blood supplied the PBMCs. The clonotype was recovered from an older woman with Graves' ophthalmopathy. Sequenced material: blood. This chain joins TRBV2 and TRBJ1-3; D is possibly TRBD1 (6 bases). The CDR3 here is CASKTDSSGNTIYF. The CDR3 nucleotides read TGTGCCAGCAAGACGGACAGCTCTGGAAACACCATATATTTT.